This T cell receptor beta chain is drawn from a study of T cells in Graves' hyperthyroidism and ophthalmopathy. Each ophthalmopathy patient scored at least 3 on the Clinical Activity Score and at least 4 on NOSPECS grade, with duration under 3 months. This clonotype was counted only a few times. At one end, the junction sequence differs from germline, possibly due to a read error. The TCR beta CDR3 regions underwent amplification using RNA transcripts as the source. HTBI primers were the set used in a first-round RT-PCR of the TCR CDR3. Using its own MiXCR run on the multiplex PCR reads, TCRdb lists one record per CDR3 protein. The repertoire holds fewer than 250,000 distinct CDR3 sequences, with about 17% as singletons. Looked up from germline, CDR1 is SEHNR and CDR2 is FQNEAQ (reference sequence). The CDR3 sequence is 15 residues long.

The chain has TRBV7-9 and TRBJ1-6; a weak D match, TRBD1 (5 bases). Material: blood. This sequence was found in a woman aged 18 to 35 with Graves' ophthalmopathy. In nucleotides, the CDR3 is TGTGCCGGCAGCGTAGGGGACGGATATAATTCACCCCTCCACTTT. Residues: CAGSVGDGYNSPLHF.